The 26 T cell receptor beta chains reported below all come from one sample, sequenced in a study of CD8+ T cells in alopecia areata. Noted treatment: oral pan-JAK inhibitor, 5-10 mg twice daily. cDNA serving as the sequencing template came from extracted, reverse transcribed RNA. Sequencing used immunoSEQ multiplex PCR; TCRdb keeps in-frame clones, though not all of them. The table records under 150,000 clones, approximately 51% of them present only once. The sequences come from CD4+ T cells sorted from blood, collected at week 24, from a patient treated with tofacitinib. The receptors originated from a human donor with alopecia areata.

This clone came up a few times. The J gene is TRBJ2-5, the V gene TRBV4-1; TRBD2 agrees at 7 bases. Unmatched junction bases numbered 16, after V lost 5 bases and J lost 1 base. CDR3 size: 18 residues. The V gene's germline CDR1 is MGHRA and CDR2 YSYEKL. This chain's CDR3 is CASSSSPASSGSQETQYF. The DNA of the CDR3 is TGCGCCAGCAGCTCAAGTCCGGCTTCTAGCGGCTCCCAAGAGACCCAGTACTTC.

The sample holds a few counts of this clone. The chain joins TRBV5-6 to TRBJ1-1; D unclear. The CDR3 length is 14 residues. In germline, CDR1 is SGHDT, CDR2 YYEEEE. The V and J ends lost 0 bases and 1 base respectively, with 7 bases between them. The CDR3 sequence is CASSLADPNTEAFF. CDR3 nucleotides: TGTGCCAGCAGCTTGGCGGACCCGAACACTGAAGCTTTCTTT.

This sequence joins TRBV6-1 and TRBJ1-6, with TRBD1 as a possible D gene (5 bases). Trimming pared 3 bases from V and 3 bases from J, leaving 6 bases between. Germline CDR1 MNHNS, CDR2 SASEGT. This CDR3 has 14 amino acids. CDR3 loop: CASSDRDYNSPLHF. In nucleotides, the CDR3 is TGTGCCAGCAGTGACAGGGACTATAATTCACCCCTCCACTTT.

This chain connects TRBV29-1 to TRBJ1-6; 7 bases align to TRBD1. This CDR3 spans 13 amino acids. The V gene end was trimmed by 6 bases and the J gene end by 5 bases; junction bases not matched to a gene: 4. Germline V gene data show CDR1 as SQVTM and CDR2 as ANQGSEA. The CDR3 region has the DNA TGCAGCGTGGCGGACAGGAATAATTCACCCCTCCACTTT. This gives the protein CSVADRNNSPLHF.

V and J are TRBV7-2 and TRBJ2-1; D is perhaps TRBD1 (6 bases). CDR1 and CDR2 from the germline V gene are SGHTA and FQGNSA. There are 15 residues in the CDR3. Trimming took 1 base from V and 6 from J, leaving 13 bases between them. The CDR3 loop reads CASSLGTARTNEQFF. The CDR3 nucleotides read TGTGCCAGCAGCTTAGGGACAGCGCGAACCAATGAGCAGTTCTTC.

This clone was counted a few times. The rearrangement links TRBV7-2 to TRBJ2-5, with D maybe TRBD2 (6 bases). V was shortened by 4 bases and J by 5 bases, with 14 bases between the two germline ends. CDR1 SGHTA and CDR2 FQGNSA come from the germline V gene. The CDR3 consists of 14 residues. The CDR3 spells CASSSVRGRETQYF. The DNA for the CDR3 is TGTGCCAGCAGCTCCGTACGGGGGAGGGAGACCCAGTACTTC.

The CDR3 DNA sequence: TGTGCCAGCAGCTTAGACTATCACGAGCAGTACTTC. It specifies CASSLDYHEQYF. V and J are TRBV7-9 and TRBJ2-5; D is unclear. The J call is doubtful: the DNA matches TRBJ2-7 better. Germline CDR1 reads SEHNR; CDR2 reads FQNEAQ (reference sequence). This CDR3 comprises 12 residues.

This clone was observed a few times. V is TRBV7-2 and J is TRBJ1-1; no clear D gene. This CDR3 spans 13 amino acids. Germline V gene data show CDR1 as SGHTA and CDR2 as FQGNSA. The V end lost 3 bases, the J end lost 2 bases, and 7 bases lay between the germline ends. This CDR3 is CASSFDLNTEAFF. CDR3 sequence (DNA): TGTGCCAGCAGCTTCGACCTTAACACTGAAGCTTTCTTT.

V is TRBV7-2 and J is TRBJ2-3, with 7 bases matching TRBD1. Germline V gene sequence: CDR1 SGHTA, CDR2 FQGNSA. This CDR3 contains 15 residues. The junction had 11 bases not matched to a gene; V was cut back by 5 bases and J by 6 bases. CDR3 protein: CASSLWAGGRDTQYF. The DNA of the CDR3 is TGTGCCAGCAGCCTTTGGGCAGGGGGAAGGGATACGCAGTATTTT. Looking up the rest from reference TRBV7-2 and TRBJ2-3 gives the full variable domain: GAGVSQSPSNKVTEKGKDVELRCDPISGHTALYWYRQSLGQGLEFLIYFQGNSAPDKSGLPSDRFSAERTGGSVSTLTIQRTQQEDSAVYLCASSLWAGGRDTQYFGPGTRLTVL.

This clone has a handful of counts. The rearrangement joins TRBV5-8 to TRBJ2-7, with D maybe TRBD2 (6 bases). This CDR3 spans 15 amino acids. Per the germline V gene, CDR1 is SGHTS and CDR2 is YDEGEE. Trimming removed 1 base at V and 0 bases at J, with 11 bases between. The CDR3 sequence: CASSLWAGTSYEQYF. The CDR3, as DNA: TGTGCCAGCAGCTTGTGGGCGGGAACCTCCTACGAGCAGTACTTC.

The chain couples TRBV13 to TRBJ1-1, with D maybe TRBD1 (6 bases). The ends were cut back, 6 bases at V and 8 bases at J, with 22 bases in the middle. CDR3 length: 15 residues. CDR1 and CDR2 from the germline V gene are PRHDT and FYEKMQ (reference sequence). CDR3 residues: CASSPPGDTQWEAFF. Here the CDR3 DNA reads TGTGCCAGCAGTCCTCCCGGGGACACACAATGGGAAGCTTTCTTT. Variable domain in full (rest from reference TRBV13 and TRBJ1-1): AAGVIQSPRHLIKEKRETATLKCYPIPRHDTVYWYQQGPGQDPQFLISFYEKMQSDKGSIPDRFSAQQFSDYHSELNMSSLELGDSALYFCASSPPGDTQWEAFFGQGTRLTVV.

V usage is TRBV5-1 and J usage is TRBJ1-1; 9 bases line up with TRBD1. Germline V CDR1 and CDR2: SGHRS, YFSETQ. The J segment lost 0 bases and the V segment lost 3 bases, leaving 9 bases of the junction unmatched. This CDR3 region has 17 residues. Written as DNA, the CDR3 is TGCGCCAGCAGCTCCGGGACAGGGAACTTCATGAACACTGAAGCTTTCTTT. It yields the protein CASSSGTGNFMNTEAFF. Using reference TRBV5-1 and TRBJ1-1 for the parts outside the CDR3, the full variable domain is KAGVTQTPRYLIKTRGQQVTLSCSPISGHRSVSWYQQTPGQGLQFLFEYFSETQRNKGNFPGRFSGRQFSNSRSEMNVSTLELGDSALYLCASSSGTGNFMNTEAFFGQGTRLTVV.

This chain uses TRBV7-9 with TRBJ2-1; 10 bases match TRBD1. This CDR3 is built from 15 residues. The V gene's germline CDR1 is SEHNR and CDR2 FQNEAQ (reference sequence). V lost 5 bases and J lost 5; bases outside the gene matches: 6. CDR3 region: CASSPRTGGNNEQFF. The CDR3 DNA is TGTGCCAGCAGCCCACGGACAGGGGGGAACAATGAGCAGTTCTTC.

This chain joins TRBV2 and TRBJ2-3; D is unresolved. V lost 3 bases, J lost 2 bases, and 9 bases lay in between. This CDR3 has 14 residues. Per the germline V gene, CDR1 is SNHLY and CDR2 is FYNNEI. CDR3 DNA: TGTGCCAGCAGTGAGGGGTGGCTCACAGATACGCAGTATTTT. Amino acid sequence: CASSEGWLTDTQYF.

There are a few counts of this clone. The chain employs TRBV6-5 and TRBJ1-1; no clear D gene. Deletions cut 2 bases from V and 8 bases from J, with 6 bases between. The CDR3 loop spans 11 amino acids. CDR1 and CDR2 (germline): MNHEY, SVGAGI. The CDR3 DNA is TGTGCCAGCAGTTACAGGTCGGAAGCTTTCTTT. The encoded protein is CASSYRSEAFF.

The V gene is TRBV7-9, the J gene TRBJ2-7; D may correspond to TRBD1 or TRBD2 (5 bases each). Trimming cost V 5 bases and J 2 bases, with 19 bases left between them. CDR1 is SEHNR and CDR2 is FQNEAQ in the germline V gene (reference sequence). The CDR3 has 16 residues. The CDR3 DNA follows: TGTGCCAGCAGCCCTAGCTCCCGACAGCTAACCTACGAGCAGTACTTC. Residues: CASSPSSRQLTYEQYF.

This chain uses TRBV4-1 with TRBJ1-5, with D perhaps TRBD1 (6 bases). This CDR3 has 17 amino acids. Germline-derived CDR1 and CDR2 are MGHRA and YSYEKL. Between the trimmed V and J ends, which lost 0 bases and 7 bases, there was a span of 19 bases. This CDR3 is CASSQEAPGGRGQPQHF. CDR3 bases: TGCGCCAGCAGCCAAGAAGCCCCCGGGGGGCGAGGACAGCCCCAGCATTTT.

The J gene is TRBJ1-3, the V gene TRBV15, with 7 bases aligning to TRBD1. The CDR3 consists of 16 residues. Germline CDR1 and CDR2: LNHNV and YYDKDF (reference sequence). Unmatched junction bases numbered 5, after V lost 1 base and J lost 2 bases. This CDR3 reads CATSRARDSPGNTIYF. The CDR3 DNA is TGTGCCACCAGCAGAGCGAGGGACAGTCCTGGAAACACCATATATTTT.

The chain links TRBV10-1 to TRBJ1-1; 10 bases map to TRBD1. The CDR3 loop spans 15 amino acids. V dropped 3 bases and J dropped 5; count of bases not matched to a gene: 6. Germline assignment: CDR1 WNHNN and CDR2 SYGVQD (reference sequence). CDR3 loop: CASSDQRQGATEAFF. The CDR3 DNA sequence: TGCGCCAGCAGTGATCAGAGACAGGGGGCAACTGAAGCTTTCTTT.

V gene TRBV7-2 combines with J gene TRBJ2-2, with 8 nucleotides matching TRBD2. This CDR3 region has 15 residues. V shed 7 bases and J 6 bases; nucleotides not matched to a gene: 10. CDR1 and CDR2 from the germline V gene are SGHTA and FQGNSA. The CDR3 spells CASIPGGGPAGELFF. The DNA of the CDR3 is TGTGCCAGCATCCCCGGCGGGGGGCCGGCCGGGGAGCTGTTTTTT.

V and J are TRBV15 and TRBJ1-5; 9 bases are a match to TRBD1. The CDR3 loop spans 16 amino acids. Germline V gene data show CDR1 as LNHNV and CDR2 as YYDKDF (reference sequence). V trimming: 4 bases; J trimming: 5 bases; junction bases outside the gene matches: 9. The CDR3: CATSIDRGGLDQPQHF. The CDR3 bases are TGTGCCACCAGCATAGACAGGGGGGGTTTGGATCAGCCCCAGCATTTT.

The chain carries TRBV29-1 and TRBJ1-2; 7 bases match TRBD1. CDR1 is SQVTM and CDR2 is ANQGSEA in the germline V gene. The ends lost 6 bases at V and 4 bases at J; junction bases unmatched: 5. The CDR3 has 12 amino acids. The CDR3 region is CSVTGLGYGYTF. The CDR3 DNA reads TGCAGCGTGACAGGGCTCGGCTATGGCTACACCTTC.

On this clone itself: Other nucleotide sequences in the sample specify the same CDR3. V usage is TRBV18 and J usage is TRBJ2-5; no definite D call. V shed 3 bases and J shed 4 bases, with 3 bases lying between them. Germline V CDR1 and CDR2: KGHSH, LQKENI. The CDR3 has 11 residues. For the CDR3, the DNA is TGTGCCAGCTCACCGGGAGAGACCCAGTACTTC. It encodes CASSPGETQYF.

V usage is TRBV6-4 and J usage is TRBJ2-2, with TRBD2 matching 7 bases. CDR3 length: 15 amino acids. Trimming removed 6 bases from V and 0 bases from J; junction bases left unmatched: 4. Germline V gene lookup returns CDR1 MRHNA and CDR2 SNTAGT. CDR3 protein: CASSRTSPNTGELFF. The CDR3 bases are TGTGCCAGCAGCCGGACTAGTCCGAACACCGGGGAGCTGTTTTTT.

This clone was detected only a few times. V usage is TRBV6-4 and J usage is TRBJ2-1, with no clear D. V was cut by 7 bases and J by 6 bases, with 19 bases left in between. The CDR3 is 15 residues long. Germline CDR1 and CDR2: MRHNA and SNTAGT. The CDR3 spells CASNHEDSRPNEQFF. The DNA for the CDR3 is TGTGCCAGCAATCATGAAGACTCCCGACCCAATGAGCAGTTCTTC.

This chain joins TRBV4-1 and TRBJ2-1; 16 bases match TRBD2. CDR3 size: 20 residues. The J segment lost 7 bases and the V segment lost 0 bases, leaving 12 bases of the junction unmatched. Germline V CDR1 and CDR2: MGHRA, YSYEKL. The CDR3 is CASSQDEGLAGGPGRNEQFF. As DNA, the CDR3 is TGCGCCAGCAGCCAAGACGAGGGACTAGCGGGGGGGCCAGGGAGGAATGAGCAGTTCTTC.